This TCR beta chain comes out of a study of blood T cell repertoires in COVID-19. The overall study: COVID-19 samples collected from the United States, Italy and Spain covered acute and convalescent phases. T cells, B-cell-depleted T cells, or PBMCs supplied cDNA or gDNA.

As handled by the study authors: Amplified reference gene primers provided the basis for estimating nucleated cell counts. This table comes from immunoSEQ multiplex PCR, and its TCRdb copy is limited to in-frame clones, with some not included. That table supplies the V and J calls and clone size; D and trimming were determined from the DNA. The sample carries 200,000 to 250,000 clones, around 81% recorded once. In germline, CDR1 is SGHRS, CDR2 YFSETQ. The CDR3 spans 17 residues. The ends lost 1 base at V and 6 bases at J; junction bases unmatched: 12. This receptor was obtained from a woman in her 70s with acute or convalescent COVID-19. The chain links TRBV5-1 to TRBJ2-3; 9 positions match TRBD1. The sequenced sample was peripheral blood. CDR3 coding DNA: TGCGCCAGCAGCTTGAGGGGACAGGGTGGGATTTACGATACGCAGTATTTT. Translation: CASSLRGQGGIYDTQYF.